Included here is one T cell receptor (beta chain) sequence, with context. The study assigned cohorts using participant-reported clinical history. The sample is drawn from a study of blood T cell repertoires in COVID-19. Study background: Sites in the United States, Italy and Spain provided acute and convalescent COVID-19 samples.

This CDR3 comprises 17 residues. CDR1 and CDR2 (germline): SGHVS, FQNEAQ. The V gene end was trimmed by 3 bases and the J gene end by 5 bases; junction bases not matched to a gene: 10. Original methodology: Estimation of nucleated cell counts was performed using reference gene primer amplification. TCRdb keeps only in-frame clones here, not all; method: immunoSEQ multiplex PCR. D and trimming come from the DNA, and the V and J calls and clone size come from that table. The table has around 310,000 clones, approximately 88% seen once; the top ten hold about 5%. The clonotype comes from a young man who had recovered from COVID-19. This chain joins TRBV7-8 and TRBJ2-3; 11 positions match TRBD2. Source material: PBMCs or T cells enriched from blood (not recorded which). The CDR3 spells CASSFSSSGGFVDTQYF. CDR3 nucleotide sequence: TGTGCCAGCAGCTTCTCTTCTAGCGGGGGGTTCGTAGATACGCAGTATTTT.